Shown below are 10 T cell receptor beta chains from a single sample sequenced in a study of T-cell reconstitution after alpha-beta-depleted transplantation in children. Unique molecular identifiers tagged the TCRbeta library. TCRdb called the PCR reads again in MiXCR, with one record for every CDR3 protein. The data hold 600,000 or so distinct CDR3 sequences, with under 30% observed a single time. This material consisted of PBMCs, mostly from graft donor cells, taken 360 days after TCRalphabeta/CD19-depleted stem cell transplant. Receptor source: a boy in the first two years of life who had a stem cell transplant for acute myeloid leukemia, so the T cells may come from the graft donor.

This chain joins TRBV19 and TRBJ1-6; tentatively, D is TRBD1 (6 bases). Germline V gene sequence: CDR1 LNHDA, CDR2 SQIVND (reference sequence). There are 14 residues in the CDR3. V lost 2 bases, J lost 7 bases, and 9 bases lay in between. CDR3 sequence reads: CASSIWDTNSPLHF. In nucleotides, the CDR3 is TGTGCCAGTAGTATATGGGACACGAATTCACCCCTCCACTTT.

This clonotype occurred a few times. The rearrangement uses TRBV6-5 and TRBJ1-6; 10 bases agree with TRBD1. V was pared by 1 base and J by 8 bases, with 2 bases of the junction left unmatched. The CDR3 totals 15 residues. Germline V gene data show CDR1 as MNHEY and CDR2 as SVGAGI. In DNA, the CDR3 is TGTGCCAGCAGTTACTTCGGACAGGGGGATTCACCCCTCCACTTT. Translating gives CASSYFGQGDSPLHF.

This clonotype appeared a few times. The chain joins TRBV3-1 to TRBJ2-3; D is uncertain. The CDR3 is 15 amino acids. CDR1 and CDR2 from the germline V gene are LGHDT and YNNKEL (reference sequence). With 0 bases removed from V and 4 bases from J, the gap between germline ends came to 11 bases. The CDR3: CASSQDSARADTQYF. The CDR3 nucleotides are TGTGCCAGCAGCCAAGATTCGGCTAGGGCAGATACGCAGTATTTT.

About this clonotype: A much larger clone differs from this one at a single base, so this may be a read error. V and J are TRBV27 and TRBJ2-2, with no clear D. This CDR3 is 14 amino acids long. CDR1 and CDR2 (germline): MNHEY, SMNVEV (reference sequence). V lost 10 bases to trimming and J lost 1 base, with 13 bases between them. CDR3 protein: CATSPDGNTGELFF. Written as DNA, the CDR3 is TGTGCCACCAGCCCGGACGGGAACACCGGGGAGCTGTTTTTT.

Turning to this clonotype: A much larger clone differs from this one at a single base, so this may be a read error. The rearrangement uses TRBV6-5 and TRBJ1-2; 8 bases agree with TRBD1. V lost 4 bases to trimming and J lost 6 bases; unmatched junction nucleotides: 4. Germline-derived CDR1 and CDR2 are MNHEY and SVGAGI. The CDR3 runs to 13 residues. CDR3 loop: CASSFNRGNGYTF. The DNA of the CDR3 is TGTGCCAGCAGTTTCAACAGGGGGAATGGCTACACCTTC.

The CDR3 nucleotides are TGTGCCAGCAGCTTAGAATCCCAATACGATTCACCCCTCCACTTT. Translating gives CASSLESQYDSPLHF. V is TRBV7-6 and J is TRBJ1-6, with no clear D. The CDR3 sequence is 15 residues long. Trimming stripped 1 base from V and 8 bases from J, with 12 bases between. Germline V lookup: CDR1 SGHVS, CDR2 FNYEAQ.

This chain uses TRBV10-3 with TRBJ2-3; D ambiguous. The CDR3 extends over 13 amino acids. The germline V and J ends were trimmed by 8 bases and 2 bases, with 11 bases remaining between them. Germline V lookup: CDR1 ENHRY, CDR2 SYGVKD. CDR3 protein: CAIRPVSTDTQYF. The CDR3 DNA sequence: TGTGCCATCCGTCCCGTCTCCACAGATACGCAGTATTTT.

In its sample, this clonotype was seen a few times. CDR3 loop: CASTPGTTMGDEQFF. As DNA, the CDR3 is TGTGCCAGCACCCCCGGGACTACCATGGGGGATGAGCAGTTCTTC. The chain joins TRBV6-2 or TRBV6-3 to TRBJ2-1; 7 positions agree with TRBD2. This CDR3 contains 15 residues. Losses at the gene ends were 7 bases for V and 8 bases for J; bases not matched to a gene: 14. Germline V gene sequence: CDR1 MNHEY, CDR2 SVGEGT.

The chain combines TRBV6-5 with TRBJ2-1, with a tentative D call TRBD2 (5 bases). The CDR3 contains 12 residues. CDR1 is MNHEY and CDR2 is SVGAGI in the germline V gene. V was pared by 6 bases and J by 8 bases, with 11 bases between. The CDR3 sequence: CASRAAGDEQFF. The CDR3 DNA sequence: TGTGCCAGCAGGGCCGCGGGCGATGAGCAGTTCTTC.

V is TRBV5-1 and J is TRBJ1-5; TRBD1 matches at 7 bases. The germline V gene has CDR1 SGHRS and CDR2 YFSETQ. The CDR3 is 15 amino acids. J gave up 4 bases and V 0 bases, and 4 bases lay outside the gene matches. The CDR3 nucleotides are TGCGCCAGCAGCTTGGATGGGGGACAGAATCAGCCCCAGCATTTT. It encodes CASSLDGGQNQPQHF.